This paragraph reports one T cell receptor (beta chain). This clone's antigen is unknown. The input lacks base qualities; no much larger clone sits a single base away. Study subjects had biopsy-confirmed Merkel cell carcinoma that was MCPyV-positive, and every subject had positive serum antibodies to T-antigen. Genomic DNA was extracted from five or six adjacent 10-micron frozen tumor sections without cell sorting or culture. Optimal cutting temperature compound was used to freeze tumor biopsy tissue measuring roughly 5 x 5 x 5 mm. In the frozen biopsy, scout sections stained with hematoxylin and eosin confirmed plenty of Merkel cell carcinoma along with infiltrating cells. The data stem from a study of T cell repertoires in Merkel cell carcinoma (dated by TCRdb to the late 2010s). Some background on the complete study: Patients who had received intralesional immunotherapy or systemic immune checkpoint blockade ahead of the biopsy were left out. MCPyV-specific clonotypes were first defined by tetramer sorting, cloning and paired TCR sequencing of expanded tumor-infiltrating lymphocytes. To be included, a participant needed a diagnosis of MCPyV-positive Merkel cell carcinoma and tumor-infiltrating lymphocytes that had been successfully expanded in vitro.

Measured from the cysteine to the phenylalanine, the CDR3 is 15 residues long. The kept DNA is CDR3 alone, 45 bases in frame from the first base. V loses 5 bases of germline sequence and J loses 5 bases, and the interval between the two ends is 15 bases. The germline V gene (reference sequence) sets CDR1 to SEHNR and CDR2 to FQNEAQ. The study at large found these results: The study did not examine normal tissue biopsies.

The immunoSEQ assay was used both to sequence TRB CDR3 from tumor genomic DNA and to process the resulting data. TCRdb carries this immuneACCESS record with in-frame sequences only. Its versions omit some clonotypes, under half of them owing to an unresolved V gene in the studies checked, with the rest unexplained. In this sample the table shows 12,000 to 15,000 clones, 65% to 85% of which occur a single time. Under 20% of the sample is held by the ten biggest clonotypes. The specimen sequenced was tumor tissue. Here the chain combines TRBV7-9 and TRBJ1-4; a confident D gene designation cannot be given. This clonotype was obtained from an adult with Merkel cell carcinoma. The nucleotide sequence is TGTGCCAGCAGCCATGTCGTGGGCAGAAATGAAAAACTGTTTTTT. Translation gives CASSHVVGRNEKLFF.